These T cell receptor beta chains were read from a single sample in a study of breast tumors, draining lymph nodes, adjacent tissues. One entry per CDR3 protein results from TCRdb running MiXCR on the multiplex PCR reads. The table includes about 130,000 distinct CDR3 sequences, about 20% detected once. The source material was axillary lymph node tissue. The source is a female donor with breast cancer. Some clones in this sample may be carry-over from other donors' samples. The CDR3 runs from the conserved cysteine through the conserved F or W. The order of the fields is V gene, J gene, clone size, D gene, CDR3 protein, CDR3 DNA. D genes are given only for firm matches. Not every row has a clone size; where given, it reads once, few, many or a size class.

>TRBV28|TRBJ2-7|few|TRBD2
CASSPSGSLSTCSYEQYF
TGTGCCAGCAGTCCTAGCGGGAGTCTTAGCACTTGCTCCTACGAGCAGTACTTC
>TRBV5-4|TRBJ2-1|many|-
CASSPGPYNEQFF
TGCGCCAGCAGCCCGGGACCATACAATGAGCAGTTCTTC
>TRBV18|TRBJ2-3|-|-
CASSPANSGRTDTQYF
TGTGCCAGCTCACCGGCGAACAGCGGGCGCACAGATACGCAGTATTTT
>TRBV5-1|TRBJ2-1|many|-
CASSLVSDSNEQFF
TGCGCCAGCAGCTTGGTGTCCGACAGCAATGAGCAGTTCTTC
>TRBV6-6|TRBJ1-5|many|-
CASNDPGSPHYSNQPQHF
TGTGCCAGCAATGATCCGGGCTCGCCGCATTATAGCAATCAGCCCCAGCATTTT
>TRBV9|TRBJ1-3|many|-
CASSVAGAIVNTIYF
TGTGCCAGCAGCGTCGCGGGGGCGATTGTAAACACCATATATTTT
>TRBV7-9|TRBJ1-1|-|-
CASSPVRGEAFF
TGTGCCAGCAGCCCCGTTAGGGGGGAAGCTTTCTTT
>TRBV20-1|TRBJ2-2|many|TRBD1
CSARVRGRGTGELFF
TGCAGTGCTAGAGTAAGGGGGCGAGGCACCGGGGAGCTGTTTTTT
>TRBV11-2|TRBJ2-7|many|-
CASSFGGNEQYF
TGTGCCAGCAGCTTTGGGGGGAACGAGCAGTACTTC
>TRBV7-9|TRBJ2-2|many|-
CASSTQEFTGELFF
TGTGCCAGCAGCACACAGGAGTTCACCGGGGAGCTGTTTTTT
>TRBV6-6|TRBJ1-2|many|TRBD1
CASSEQGQGGYTF
TGTGCCAGCAGTGAACAGGGACAGGGTGGCTACACCTTC
>TRBV3-1|TRBJ2-1|-|TRBD1
CASSPGQGAYGFHEQFF
TGTGCCAGCAGCCCCGGACAGGGGGCGTATGGGTTCCATGAGCAGTTCTTC
>TRBV7-2|TRBJ2-3|many|TRBD2
CASSLGTVRTSGRPQYF
TGTGCCAGCAGCTTGGGGACAGTTCGGACTAGCGGGAGGCCGCAGTATTTT
>TRBV6-5|TRBJ1-3|many|-
CASSYSAGGQAGNTIYF
TGTGCCAGCAGTTACTCGGCAGGCGGTCAAGCTGGAAACACCATATATTTT
>TRBV7-8|TRBJ2-1|many|-
CASSRGQTPNEQFF
TGTGCCAGCAGCCGAGGACAGACCCCCAATGAGCAGTTCTTC
>TRBV20-1|TRBJ2-5|many|TRBD2
CSTAGGWQETQYF
TGCAGTACTGCCGGGGGGTGGCAAGAGACCCAGTACTTC
>TRBV20-1|TRBJ2-1|many|TRBD1
CSAPGQGVNEQFF
TGCAGTGCTCCGGGACAGGGGGTGAATGAGCAGTTCTTC
>TRBV11-2|TRBJ2-2|few|TRBD2
CASTASGRVGAGELFF
TGTGCCAGCACGGCTAGCGGGAGGGTAGGGGCCGGGGAGCTGTTTTTT
>TRBV10-1|TRBJ2-3|many|-
CASSQNRRATDTQYF
TGCGCCAGCAGCCAAAACAGAAGAGCCACAGATACGCAGTATTTT
>TRBV18|TRBJ2-7|-|-
CASSLFRGSSGHLSYEQYF
TGTGCCAGCTCACTTTTCCGCGGCTCGTCGGGACACTTATCCTACGAGCAGTACTTC
>TRBV19|TRBJ1-2|many|-
CASSIRGTRGNYGYTF
TGTGCCAGTAGTATAAGGGGGACAAGGGGGAACTATGGCTACACCTTC
>TRBV20-1|TRBJ2-5|many|TRBD2
CSATPSGIRETQYF
TGCAGTGCTACCCCTAGCGGAATTCGGGAGACCCAGTACTTC
>TRBV4-1|TRBJ1-5|many|-
CAQAARRISNQPQHF
TGCGCCCAGGCGGCCAGACGAATAAGCAATCAGCCCCAGCATTTT
>TRBV5-4|TRBJ2-3|many|-
CASSLESRFTDTQYF
TGTGCCAGCAGCTTGGAGAGCAGATTCACAGATACGCAGTATTTT
>TRBV28|TRBJ2-5|few|-
CASSPAGSLRQETQYF
TGTGCCAGCAGTCCCGCCGGGTCCCTCCGACAAGAGACCCAGTACTTC
>TRBV20-1|TRBJ2-5|many|TRBD2
CSAGLAGVRTQYF
TGCAGTGCGGGACTAGCGGGAGTTAGGACCCAGTACTTC
>TRBV3-2|TRBJ2-2|-|-
CASSQDLGNTGELFF
TGTGCCAGCAGCCAAGATCTCGGCAACACCGGGGAGCTGTTTTTT
>TRBV5-1|TRBJ1-4|few|-
CASGFGGAREKLFF
TGCGCCAGCGGCTTTGGGGGGGCACGTGAAAAACTGTTTTTT